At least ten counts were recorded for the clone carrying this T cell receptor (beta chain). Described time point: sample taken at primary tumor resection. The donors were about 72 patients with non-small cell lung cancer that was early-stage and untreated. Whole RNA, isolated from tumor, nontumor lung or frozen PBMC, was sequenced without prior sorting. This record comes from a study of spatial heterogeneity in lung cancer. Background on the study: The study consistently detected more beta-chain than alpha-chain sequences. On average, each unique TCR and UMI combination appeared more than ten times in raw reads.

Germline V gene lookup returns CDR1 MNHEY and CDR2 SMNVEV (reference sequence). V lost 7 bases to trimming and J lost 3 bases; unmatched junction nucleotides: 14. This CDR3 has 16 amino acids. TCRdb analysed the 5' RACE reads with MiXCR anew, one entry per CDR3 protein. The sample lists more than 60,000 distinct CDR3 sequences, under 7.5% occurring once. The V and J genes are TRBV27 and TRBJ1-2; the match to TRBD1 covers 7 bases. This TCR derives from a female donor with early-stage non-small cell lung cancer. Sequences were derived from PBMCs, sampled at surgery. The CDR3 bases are TGTGCCAGCATGCGGGACAGTCGATTAAAGGACTATGGCTACACCTTC. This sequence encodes CASMRDSRLKDYGYTF.